This TCR beta chain was sequenced during a study of CD8 T cells in ankylosing spondylitis. TCRdb re-called the 5' RACE reads through MiXCR, storing one row per CDR3 protein. This sample has around 300,000 distinct CDR3 sequences, with around a tenth found just once. This clonotype was picked up a small number of times. The length of the CDR3 is 15 residues. V shed 4 bases and J shed 2 bases, with 14 bases lying between them. CDR1 and CDR2 from the germline V gene are SGHRS and YFSETQ. The material sequenced was blood, either unsorted or a sorted T cell fraction (not recorded which). The sequence derives from a female donor with ankylosing spondylitis or in good health (not recorded which). The V and J genes are TRBV5-1 and TRBJ2-3; perhaps TRBD1 as D (6 bases). CDR3 DNA sequence: TGCGCCAGCAGCCTCCTGGGGGCTGTCACAGATACGCAGTATTTT. Translating gives CASSLLGAVTDTQYF.